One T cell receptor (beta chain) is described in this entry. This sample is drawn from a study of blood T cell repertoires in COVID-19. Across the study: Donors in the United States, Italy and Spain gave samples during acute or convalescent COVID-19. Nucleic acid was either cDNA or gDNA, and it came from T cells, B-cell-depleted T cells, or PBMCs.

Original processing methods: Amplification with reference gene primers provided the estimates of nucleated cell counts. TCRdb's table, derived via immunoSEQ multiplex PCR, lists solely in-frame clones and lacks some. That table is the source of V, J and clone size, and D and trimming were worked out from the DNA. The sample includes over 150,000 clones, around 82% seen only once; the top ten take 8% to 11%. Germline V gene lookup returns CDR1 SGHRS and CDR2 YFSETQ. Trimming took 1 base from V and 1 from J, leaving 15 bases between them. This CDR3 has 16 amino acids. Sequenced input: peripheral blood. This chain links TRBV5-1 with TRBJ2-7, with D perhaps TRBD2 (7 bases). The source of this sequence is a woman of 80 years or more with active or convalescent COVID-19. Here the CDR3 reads CASSLPRGGASYEQYF. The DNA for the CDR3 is TGCGCCAGCAGCTTGCCCAGGGGAGGGGCTTCCTACGAGCAGTACTTC.